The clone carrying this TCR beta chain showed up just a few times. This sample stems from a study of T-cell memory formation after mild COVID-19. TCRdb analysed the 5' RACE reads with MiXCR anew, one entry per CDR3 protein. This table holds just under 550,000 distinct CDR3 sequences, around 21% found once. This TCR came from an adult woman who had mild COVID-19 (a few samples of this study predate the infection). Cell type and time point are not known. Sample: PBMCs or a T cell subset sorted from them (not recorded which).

CDR3 amino acids: CASSPQRVVLGDTQYF. CDR3 DNA sequence: TGTGCCAGCAGCCCGCAGCGGGTAGTTCTTGGCGATACGCAGTATTTT. The V and J genes are TRBV14 and TRBJ2-3, with D tentatively TRBD2 (6 bases). The CDR3 contains 16 residues. Germline CDR1 reads SGHDN; CDR2 reads FVKESK. Between the trimmed V and J ends, which lost 4 bases and 6 bases, there was a span of 20 bases.